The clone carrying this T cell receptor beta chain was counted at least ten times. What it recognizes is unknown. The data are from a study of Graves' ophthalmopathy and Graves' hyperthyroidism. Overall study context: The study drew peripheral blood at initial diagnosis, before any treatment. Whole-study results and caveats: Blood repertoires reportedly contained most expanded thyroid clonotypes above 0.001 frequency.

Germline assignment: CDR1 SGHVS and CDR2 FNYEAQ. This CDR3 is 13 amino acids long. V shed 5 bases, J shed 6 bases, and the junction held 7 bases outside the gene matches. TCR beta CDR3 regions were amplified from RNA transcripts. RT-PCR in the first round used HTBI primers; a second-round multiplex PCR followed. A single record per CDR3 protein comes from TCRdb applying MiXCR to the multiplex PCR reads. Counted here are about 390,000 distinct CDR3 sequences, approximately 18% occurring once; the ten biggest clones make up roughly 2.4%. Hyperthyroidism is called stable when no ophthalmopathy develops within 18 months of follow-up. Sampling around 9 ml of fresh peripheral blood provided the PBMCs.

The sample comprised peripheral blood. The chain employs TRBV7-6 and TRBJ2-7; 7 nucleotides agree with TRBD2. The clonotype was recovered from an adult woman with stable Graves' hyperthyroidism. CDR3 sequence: CASSQRDSSEQYF. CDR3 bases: TGTGCCAGCAGCCAGCGGGATTCTTCCGAGCAGTACTTC.